A selection of T cell receptor beta chains follows, all from one sample in a study of beta chain features in type 1 diabetes. The assay was immunoSEQ multiplex PCR, and TCRdb's table has in-frame clones only and misses some. The sample has 600,000 to 650,000 clones; about 14% are singletons. Sequencing used naive CD4+ T cells from blood. Source of these receptors: a man aged 18-30 years in good health. Each CDR3 is given with its conserved first and last residue. Size is omitted from some rows. Given values are once, few, many or a class for expanded clones.

J gene,clone size,V gene,CDR3 protein
TRBJ2-7,.,TRBV29-1,CSVTKPTSVAYEQYF
TRBJ2-1,.,TRBV7-3,CASSSKGQGSNEQFF
.,few,TRBV5-6,CASSLGDTRTQYF
TRBJ1-2,few,TRBV7-9,CASSPRGGGPILGYTF
TRBJ2-5,.,TRBV7-2,CASSLGNRPETQYF
TRBJ1-2,.,TRBV23-1,CASSPFPTGGGYTF
TRBJ1-4,.,TRBV7-9,CASRHSAGGTNEKLFF
TRBJ2-3,.,TRBV7-9,CASSLGARRDTDTQYF
TRBJ1-1,few,TRBV28,CASSLNEAFF
TRBJ2-2,few,TRBV6-6,CASSYGEFLTGELFF
TRBJ1-1,few,TRBV6-1,CASPRNGLGTEAFF
TRBJ2-1,.,TRBV4-1,CASSQEGLAGVVGQFF
TRBJ2-7,.,TRBV7-2,CASSLGLAGASYEQYF
TRBJ2-7,few,TRBV4-1,CASSPRGGRSYEQYF
TRBJ2-1,.,TRBV6-4,CASSELAGEGLYNEQFF
TRBJ1-4,few,TRBV27,CASSPRLRTERNEKLFF
TRBJ2-4,few,TRBV18,CASSQPAAAKNIQYF
TRBJ2-5,.,TRBV7-9,CASSKPGQRLETQYF
TRBJ1-6,few,TRBV7-9,CASSRDRGTPLHF
TRBJ2-7,few,TRBV28,CASSLGTSGRTHEQYF
TRBJ2-2,few,TRBV19,CASSSQITGSGELFF
TRBJ2-5,few,TRBV5-1,CASSPEGVGETQYF
TRBJ2-3,few,TRBV15,CATSRGLTDTQYF
TRBJ2-1,few,TRBV18,CASSDRRNEQFF
TRBJ2-3,.,TRBV20-1,CSATSSAQYF
TRBJ1-6,.,TRBV23-1,CASSQSFRGRDSPLHF
TRBJ2-2,few,TRBV15,CATSRELLGTGELFF
TRBJ1-1,.,TRBV2,CASSRQPMNTEAFF
TRBJ2-1,few,TRBV7-2,CASSLRTSGYNEQFF
TRBJ2-5,few,TRBV7-9,CASSLARGQGETQYF
TRBJ2-3,.,TRBV7-9,CASTASRGADTQYF
TRBJ1-4,few,TRBV10-3,CAISEASGLGEKLFF
TRBJ2-1,many,TRBV28,CASSLSHNEQFF
TRBJ2-1,few,TRBV28,CASSKLAGGPHEQFF
TRBJ2-7,few,TRBV7-2,CASSFIGTAYEQYF
TRBJ2-7,.,TRBV9,CASSVAASGLSYEQYF
TRBJ2-7,few,TRBV28,CASRDPGGEQYF
TRBJ2-7,.,TRBV18,CASSPPGLAQTYEQYF
TRBJ2-5,.,TRBV7-2,CASSLNSGPQYF
TRBJ1-2,few,TRBV20-1,CSAQGFYGYTF
TRBJ1-1,few,TRBV5-6,CASSRQGNTEAFF
TRBJ1-2,.,TRBV25-1,CASSGGTGGLYGYTF
TRBJ2-4,few,TRBV7-2,CASSLGQGLNIQYF
TRBJ2-1,.,TRBV9,CASSSGTSGVGDEQFF
TRBJ2-7,.,TRBV6-5,CASSYSYRVTSYEQYF
TRBJ1-1,.,TRBV4-1,CASSLRGGGTEAFF
TRBJ1-5,.,TRBV5-1,CASSSGTEGQPQHF
TRBJ1-1,few,TRBV29-1,CSVGRGLNSEAFF
TRBJ2-7,.,TRBV27,CASRSRIKQSYEQYF
TRBJ2-3,.,TRBV10-3,CAISERAGTDTQYF
TRBJ2-7,.,TRBV28,CASRPGLAGGTYEQYF
TRBJ1-1,.,TRBV20-1,CSARQNTEAFF
TRBJ2-2,.,TRBV9,CASSVRGNANTGELFF